This TCR beta chain was sequenced for a study of blood T cell repertoires in COVID-19. In the study overall: Acute and convalescent COVID-19 specimens originated in the United States, Italy and Spain. PBMCs, B-cell-depleted T cells, or T cells provided the cDNA or gDNA that made up the material.

The CDR3 is made up of 14 amino acids. CDR1 MGHDK and CDR2 SYGVNS come from the germline V gene. V gave up 5 bases and J gave up 3 bases; unmatched junction bases: 5. Study processing details: By means of reference gene primer amplification, nucleated cell counts were estimated. Generated by immunoSEQ multiplex PCR, the TCRdb table keeps only in-frame clones and is missing some. Clone size and the V and J calls come from that table; the DNA yielded D and trimming. The sample consists of about 21,000 clones, around nine tenths of them appearing once. The TCR sequence derives from a human donor in a cohort sampled during active COVID-19. This rearrangement joins TRBV25-1 to TRBJ1-1, with 8 bases that match TRBD1. The specimen sequenced was peripheral blood. DNA of the CDR3: TGTGCCAGCAGTCAACAGGGGGAATACACTGAAGCTTTCTTT. Translation gives CASSQQGEYTEAFF.